The 28 T cell receptor beta chains given below trace back to one sample, sequenced in a study of T-cell reconstitution after alpha-beta-depleted transplantation in children. Unique molecular identifiers were incorporated during preparation of the TCRbeta library. TCRdb processed the PCR reads anew with MiXCR; each CDR3 protein has one entry. The data hold about 580,000 distinct CDR3 sequences, with 20% to 30% observed a single time. The input for sequencing was PBMCs, taken before TCRalphabeta/CD19-depleted stem cell transplant. These receptors were obtained from a boy less than two years old with Wiskott-Aldrich syndrome, due to receive a stem cell transplant.

This clonotype has only a few counts. The J gene is TRBJ1-4, the V gene TRBV12-3 or TRBV12-4; no clear D. There are 15 residues in the CDR3. The V end was cut by 3 bases, the J end by 5 bases, with 13 bases between. Here the CDR3 reads CASSLGQLLNEKLFF. CDR3 sequence (DNA): TGTGCCAGCAGTTTGGGCCAGTTATTAAATGAAAAACTGTTTTTT.

This clonotype was counted only a few times. The chain employs TRBV5-1 and TRBJ1-1, with 8 bases matching TRBD1. CDR1 is SGHRS, CDR2 YFSETQ, per germline. The length of the CDR3 is 15 residues. J lost 4 bases, V lost 6 bases, and 11 bases had no gene match. CDR3 sequence reads: CASTSKDRVSTEAFF. In DNA, the CDR3 is TGCGCCAGCACCAGTAAGGACAGGGTCAGCACTGAAGCTTTCTTT.

This clonotype has more than one count but fewer than ten. The rearrangement uses TRBV5-1 and TRBJ1-6; 9 bases agree with TRBD1. The CDR3 runs 15 residues. The V gene end was trimmed by 4 bases and the J gene end by 10 bases; junction bases not matched to a gene: 9. CDR1 and CDR2 (germline): SGHRS, YFSETQ. CDR3 DNA: TGCGCCAGCAGCCCAGGGACAGGGAGGCAGTCACCCCTCCACTTT. Translated, it gives CASSPGTGRQSPLHF.

This clonotype was picked up a small number of times. The rearrangement joins TRBV20-1 to TRBJ2-1, with D uncertain. Germline V gives CDR1 DFQATT, CDR2 SNEGSKA (reference sequence). This CDR3 has 13 residues. V dropped 2 bases and J dropped 3 bases, with 8 bases sitting between them. CDR3 region: CSARMTLYNEQFF. The CDR3 nucleotides read TGCAGTGCTAGAATGACTCTCTACAATGAGCAGTTCTTC.

The chain couples TRBV5-1 to TRBJ2-2; 7 bases map to TRBD2. Germline lookup yields CDR1 SGHRS and CDR2 YFSETQ. Germline trimming cut 4 bases from V and 0 bases from J; bases unmatched to any gene: 9. The CDR3 is made up of 17 amino acids. CDR3 DNA sequence: TGCGCCAGCAGCCCCGGCCCTAGCGGCCCGAACACCGGGGAGCTGTTTTTT. This translates into CASSPGPSGPNTGELFF.

This clonotype was detected a few times. The V and J genes are TRBV29-1 and TRBJ2-2, with D uncertain. Between the trimmed V and J ends, which lost 6 bases and 8 bases, there was a span of 13 bases. Germline V gene sequence: CDR1 SQVTM, CDR2 ANQGSEA. CDR3 length: 12 amino acids. CDR3 in DNA: TGCAGCGTGACGATTGTTGGGGGGGAGCTGTTTTTT. The encoded protein is CSVTIVGGELFF.

A few counts support this clonotype. The V and J genes are TRBV14 and TRBJ2-5; a possible D gene is TRBD1 (6 bases). This CDR3 comprises 14 residues. Trimming took off 5 bases at V and 7 bases at J, with 17 bases between the two ends. CDR1 and CDR2 from the germline V gene are SGHDN and FVKESK. Written as DNA, the CDR3 is TGTGCCAGCAGCATAGACAGGTCTCTGGGGACCCAGTACTTC. It is translated as CASSIDRSLGTQYF. The entire variable domain, with the rest obtained from reference TRBV14 and TRBJ2-5, is as follows: EAGVTQFPSHSVIEKGQTVTLRCDPISGHDNLYWYRRVMGKEIKFLLHFVKESKQDESGMPNNRFLAERTGGTYSTLKVQPAELEDSGVYFCASSIDRSLGTQYFGPGTRLLVL.

This clonotype appeared once. The chain couples TRBV5-1 to TRBJ2-1; 7 positions agree with TRBD2. Germline-derived CDR1 and CDR2 are SGHRS and YFSETQ. This CDR3 spans 18 amino acids. J lost 5 bases, V lost 4 bases, and 18 bases had no gene match. The CDR3 region has the DNA TGCGCCAGCAGCCCTTGGTCAGGCGGGAGAGGCGGGAACAATGAGCAGTTCTTC. Translation gives CASSPWSGGRGGNNEQFF.

The V gene is TRBV20-1, the J gene TRBJ1-1, with 8 bases identical to TRBD1. CDR1 DFQATT and CDR2 SNEGSKA come from the germline V gene (reference sequence). J was trimmed by 4 bases and V by 3 bases; bases with no gene match: 7. This CDR3 has 14 amino acids. The CDR3 sequence: CSARTSGGGTEAFF. For the CDR3, the DNA is TGCAGTGCTAGGACATCAGGGGGCGGCACTGAAGCTTTCTTT.

This clonotype has a handful of counts. V gene TRBV11-2 combines with J gene TRBJ2-1; 12 nucleotides agree with TRBD1. The CDR3 spans 15 residues. Unmatched junction bases numbered 10, after V lost 6 bases and J lost 10 bases. Germline assignment: CDR1 SGHAT and CDR2 FQNNGV. CDR3 protein: CASRLPGQGAGEQFF. DNA of the CDR3: TGTGCCAGCAGATTGCCGGGACAGGGGGCCGGGGAGCAGTTCTTC.

The chain has TRBV20-1 and TRBJ2-3; 7 bases line up with TRBD1. The CDR3 consists of 14 residues. Germline V gene lookup returns CDR1 DFQATT and CDR2 SNEGSKA (reference sequence). J gave up 5 bases and V 1 base, and 6 bases lay outside the gene matches. CDR3 DNA sequence: TGCAGTGCTAGAGTCTCCCAGGGGGTAGATACGCAGTATTTT. This encodes CSARVSQGVDTQYF.

In its sample, this clonotype was seen many times. At one end, the junction sequence differs from germline, possibly due to a read error. The chain couples TRBV5-1 to TRBJ2-5; 8 bases map to TRBD1. This CDR3 has 12 amino acids. Looked up from germline, CDR1 is SGHRS and CDR2 is YFSETQ. CDR3 coding DNA: TGCGCCAGCAGCGAAAGGGACAGGCCCCCACTCTTC. Protein product: CASSERDRPPLF.

This clonotype showed up just a few times. The chain couples TRBV20-1 to TRBJ1-2; D is unclear. This CDR3 comprises 9 residues. Between the trimmed V and J ends, which lost 5 bases and 8 bases, there was a span of 6 bases. CDR1 is DFQATT, CDR2 SNEGSKA, per germline (reference sequence). CDR3 DNA: TGCAGTGCTGGAAAAGGCTACACCTTC. Translating it yields CSAGKGYTF.

The chain couples TRBV2 to TRBJ1-2, with 7 bases that match TRBD1. The CDR3 contains 14 residues. Germline CDR1 is SNHLY and CDR2 is FYNNEI. V was pared by 4 bases and J by 3 bases, with 5 bases of the junction left unmatched. In nucleotides, the CDR3 is TGTGCCAGCAGTGTCAGGGGGGTCTACTATGGCTACACCTTC. Its translation is CASSVRGVYYGYTF.

This clonotype was seen more than once but under ten times. The rearrangement uses TRBV29-1 and TRBJ1-4; D gene uncertain. The CDR3 loop spans 14 amino acids. CDR1 is SQVTM, CDR2 ANQGSEA, per germline. V was trimmed by 8 bases and J by 7 bases, leaving 20 bases between them. The CDR3 region is CSIAAEGHSEKLFF. As DNA, the CDR3 is TGCAGCATTGCGGCCGAGGGTCATTCTGAAAAACTGTTTTTT.

The table lists this clonotype with a few counts. The chain joins TRBV10-3 to TRBJ2-5; D tentatively fits TRBD1 or TRBD2 (5 bases each). CDR1 ENHRY and CDR2 SYGVKD come from the germline V gene. The CDR3 totals 14 residues. Deletions cut 6 bases from V and 2 bases from J, with 13 bases between. The CDR3 DNA reads TGTGCCATCAGAACGGGGACGGCTCAAGAGACCCAGTACTTC. Amino acids: CAIRTGTAQETQYF.

The rearrangement links TRBV7-8 to TRBJ1-5, with D unclear. Germline CDR1 is SGHVS and CDR2 is FQNEAQ. The CDR3 is 15 amino acids. Trimming removed 1 base at V and 6 bases at J, with 13 bases between. The CDR3 is CASSLDNEISQPQHF. The CDR3 coding sequence is TGTGCCAGCAGCTTAGATAACGAGATCAGTCAGCCCCAGCATTTT. The entire variable domain, with the rest obtained from reference TRBV7-8 and TRBJ1-5, is as follows: GAGVSQSPRYKVAKRGQDVALRCDPISGHVSLFWYQQALGQGPEFLTYFQNEAQLDKSGLPSDRFFAERPEGSVSTLKIQRTQQEDSAVYLCASSLDNEISQPQHFGDGTRLSIL.

The V and J genes are TRBV30 and TRBJ2-3; TRBD2 aligns across 7 bases. The CDR3 has 13 amino acids. V gave up 8 bases and J gave up 4 bases; unmatched junction bases: 9. Germline-derived CDR1 and CDR2 are GTSNPN and SVGIG (reference sequence). The CDR3 DNA follows: TGTGCCGGGGCTAGCGGTTACCCAGATACGCAGTATTTT. Translated, it gives CAGASGYPDTQYF.

This chain connects TRBV5-5 to TRBJ2-2, with 7 bases matching TRBD2. The germline V gene has CDR1 SGHKS and CDR2 YYEKEE (reference sequence). The length of the CDR3 is 16 residues. With 5 bases clipped from V and 0 bases from J, the junction kept 7 bases outside the gene matches. CDR3 amino acids: CASRWVAGSNTGELFF. CDR3 nucleotides: TGTGCCAGCAGATGGGTAGCGGGCTCGAACACCGGGGAGCTGTTTTTT.

The chain uses TRBV29-1 and TRBJ1-2; no reliable D call. Trimming took off 1 base at V and 4 bases at J, with 10 bases between the two ends. The CDR3 is 13 residues long. Germline lookup yields CDR1 SQVTM and CDR2 ANQGSEA. The CDR3 bases are TGCAGCGTTGAAGTGGGGTTTGGCTATGGCTACACCTTC. The encoded protein is CSVEVGFGYGYTF.

This clonotype came up once. CDR3 residues: CSAGGGQIYEQYF. The CDR3 bases are TGCAGCGCTGGAGGCGGACAGATCTACGAGCAGTACTTC. V usage is TRBV29-1 and J usage is TRBJ2-7; D might be TRBD1 (6 bases). Germline values: CDR1 SQVTM, CDR2 ANQGSEA. This CDR3 spans 13 amino acids. V lost 7 bases to trimming and J lost 3 bases, with 16 bases between them.

The chain employs TRBV9 and TRBJ2-7; a weak D match, TRBD1 (5 bases). Trimming cost V 2 bases and J 0 bases, with 9 bases left between them. CDR3 length: 14 amino acids. In germline, CDR1 is SGDLS, CDR2 YYNGEE. This CDR3 reads CASSVIDSSYEQYF. In DNA, the CDR3 is TGTGCCAGCAGCGTCATTGACAGCTCCTACGAGCAGTACTTC. The full variable domain, its missing parts supplied by reference TRBV9 and TRBJ2-7, is DSGVTQTPKHLITATGQRVTLRCSPRSGDLSVYWYQQSLDQGLQFLIQYYNGEERAKGNILERFSAQQFPDLHSELNLSSLELGDSALYFCASSVIDSSYEQYFGPGTRLTVT.

The chain has TRBV7-9 and TRBJ2-5; 8 bases match TRBD2. Germline V lookup: CDR1 SEHNR, CDR2 FQNEAQ (reference sequence). This CDR3 region has 15 residues. V lost 1 base and J lost 5; bases outside the gene matches: 6. CDR3 in amino acids: CASSLGGLARETQYF. Written as DNA, the CDR3 is TGTGCCAGCAGCTTAGGAGGACTAGCCAGGGAGACCCAGTACTTC.

This clonotype was found a few times. The chain couples TRBV7-6 to TRBJ2-7, with unresolved D. CDR1 and CDR2 (germline): SGHVS, FNYEAQ. The CDR3 totals 15 residues. V shed 1 base and J shed 6 bases, with 16 bases lying between them. CDR3 region: CASSLVAEDLREQYF. The CDR3 bases are TGTGCCAGCAGCTTAGTGGCCGAAGATCTGCGCGAGCAGTACTTC.

This clonotype was seen a handful of times. In DNA, the CDR3 is TGTGCCAGCAGTTTTCGCCCGGAACCTTCCTACGAGCAGTACTTC. This sequence encodes CASSFRPEPSYEQYF. The chain joins TRBV27 to TRBJ2-7; no clear D. Germline V gene lookup returns CDR1 MNHEY and CDR2 SMNVEV (reference sequence). The CDR3 sequence is 15 residues long. The V and J ends lost 3 bases and 1 base respectively, with 13 bases between them.

The chain uses TRBV20-1 and TRBJ2-2; D may match TRBD1 or TRBD2 (6 bases each). The ends were cut back, 6 bases at V and 0 bases at J, with 14 bases in the middle. CDR1 is DFQATT and CDR2 is SNEGSKA in the germline V gene (reference sequence). The CDR3 runs 15 residues. CDR3 nucleotide sequence: TGCAGTGCGCTATGGGGGGCTCCGAACACCGGGGAGCTGTTTTTT. Protein: CSALWGAPNTGELFF.

This chain joins TRBV20-1 and TRBJ2-7; TRBD2 matches 8 bases. V lost 3 bases and J lost 7; bases outside the gene matches: 5. Germline V gene lookup returns CDR1 DFQATT and CDR2 SNEGSKA (reference sequence). The CDR3 totals 12 residues. The CDR3 nucleotides are TGCAGTGCTAGCGGGAGGGCCGAAGAGCAGTACTTC. This translates into CSASGRAEEQYF.

This clonotype was found a few times. This chain uses TRBV5-1 with TRBJ2-1, with D perhaps assigned TRBD1 or TRBD2 (5 bases each). CDR1 is SGHRS and CDR2 is YFSETQ in the germline V gene. The CDR3 has 15 residues. V lost 1 base and J 1 base, leaving 9 bases between the germline ends. This CDR3 is CASSLMGDSYNEQFF. For the CDR3, the DNA is TGCGCCAGCAGCTTGATGGGGGATTCCTACAATGAGCAGTTCTTC. Complete variable domain (other parts from reference TRBV5-1 and TRBJ2-1): KAGVTQTPRYLIKTRGQQVTLSCSPISGHRSVSWYQQTPGQGLQFLFEYFSETQRNKGNFPGRFSGRQFSNSRSEMNVSTLELGDSALYLCASSLMGDSYNEQFFGPGTRLTVL.